The source of this T cell receptor (beta chain) is a study of CD8 T cells in ankylosing spondylitis. Study findings and constraints: Reports say disease-linked clones showed up significantly more in matched ankylosing spondylitis synovial fluid. It appeared that ankylosing spondylitis blood was characterized by a TCR beta motif of under ten highly homologous variants.

This clonotype was counted only a few times. Its specificity is not known. The germline CDR1 and CDR2 sequences are MDHEN and SYDVKM. Trimming took off 4 bases at V and 4 bases at J, with 11 bases between the two ends. The CDR3 has 13 residues. Construction of TCR beta libraries was performed using quantitative 5'-RACE with molecular barcodes. In TCRdb, the 5' RACE reads were re-called with MiXCR into one record per CDR3 protein. The sample lists 330,000 or so distinct CDR3 sequences, roughly 8% occurring once. This receptor was taken from a male donor with ankylosing spondylitis. What was sequenced was blood, either unsorted or a sorted T cell fraction (not recorded which). J is TRBJ2-7 and V is TRBV28; D remains unclear. The CDR3 loop reads CASSSTRSYEQYF. The CDR3 DNA is TGTGCCAGCAGTTCAACCCGCAGTTACGAGCAGTACTTC.